This is a list of T cell receptor beta chains from one sample in a study of neurological immune-mediated disorders. Using its own MiXCR run on the 5' RACE reads, TCRdb lists one record per CDR3 protein. Here the sample spans some 47,000 distinct CDR3 sequences, roughly 15% being singletons. The specimen sequenced was PBMCs. The receptors stem from a man aged 55 to 70 in good health. Both conserved end residues are part of each CDR3. D genes are given only for firm matches. Size is omitted from some rows. Given values are once, few, many or a class for expanded clones.

>TRBJ1-1|TRBV24-1|many|-
TGTGCCACCAGTGATACAGGTTACACTGAAGCTTTCTTT
CATSDTGYTEAFF
>TRBJ2-2|TRBV7-2|many|-
TGTGCCAGCAGCTTAGCGCCCGGAGTCGGGGAGCTGTTTTTT
CASSLAPGVGELFF
>TRBJ2-5|TRBV10-3|many|TRBD1
TGTGCCACCGGGACCACAGGGGCGGGAGAGACCCAGTACTTC
CATGTTGAGETQYF
>TRBJ1-1|TRBV11-2|few|-
TGTGCCAGCAGCTTAGTAGGGCGTCCCACTGAAGCTTTCTTT
CASSLVGRPTEAFF
>TRBJ1-4|TRBV7-2|many|-
TGTGCCAGCAGCTTAGCCACAGCCCATAATGAAAAACTGTTTTTT
CASSLATAHNEKLFF
>TRBJ2-5|TRBV28|-|TRBD1
TGTGCCAGCAGTTCCCCCCCCGGACAGGGCAGGACCCAGTACTTC
CASSSPPGQGRTQYF
>TRBJ2-6|TRBV6-2/TRBV6-3|few|-
TGTGCCAGCAGTTCGACATCCTACTCTGGGGCCAACGTCCTGACTTTC
CASSSTSYSGANVLTF
>TRBJ1-2|TRBV5-6|-|-
TGTGCCTGCAGTTTGGGGGGGATGCGCGGCTACACCTTC
CACSLGGMRGYTF
>TRBJ2-1|TRBV9|many|-
TGTGCCAGCGGGTCCGGGTGGCCCTACAATGAGCAGTTCTTC
CASGSGWPYNEQFF
>TRBJ2-7|TRBV15|many|-
TGTGCCACCAGCAGAGAGGGTAGAGGGAGCCCCTCTTGGCAGTACTTC
CATSREGRGSPSWQYF
>TRBJ2-5|TRBV3-1|-|-
TGTGCCAGCAGCCAAGGGACGGGGACTCAAGAGACCCAGTACTTC
CASSQGTGTQETQYF
>TRBJ2-1|TRBV15|many|-
TGTGCCACCAGCAGATCTAGGCGGAGGGTCAATGAGCAGTTCTTC
CATSRSRRRVNEQFF
>TRBJ1-1|TRBV28|many|-
TGTGCCAGTCCCCCCCAGGCAGGGTCGAACACTGAAGCTTTCTTT
CASPPQAGSNTEAFF
>TRBJ2-2|TRBV20-1|few|-
TGCAGTGCTGGACCCCCGAACACCGGGGAGCTGTTTTTT
CSAGPPNTGELFF
>TRBJ2-5|TRBV3-2|many|-
TGTGCCAGTCAGGGGGACCTTGAGACCCAGTACTTC
CASQGDLETQYF
>TRBJ2-3|TRBV20-1|many|-
TGCAGTTGCCCTTCCGGACCTCCTGTATTTGGTACAGATACGCAGTATTTT
CSCPSGPPVFGTDTQYF
>TRBJ2-1|TRBV19|-|TRBD2
TGTGCCAGTACGGGCGTGGCGGGGGAAGGTGAGCAGTTCTTC
CASTGVAGEGEQFF
>TRBJ2-3|TRBV20-1|many|TRBD2
TGCAGTGCTGGAGGAGGACTAGCGGGAGAAGTTGATACGCAGTATTTT
CSAGGGLAGEVDTQYF
>TRBJ1-4|TRBV7-6|-|-
TGTGCCAGCAGCTTCGGTATTTCTAATGAAAAACTGTTTTTT
CASSFGISNEKLFF
>TRBJ2-3|TRBV29-1|many|-
TGCAGCGTTGAAGATACGGGATCTTCGGATACGCAGTATTTT
CSVEDTGSSDTQYF
>TRBJ2-1|TRBV6-2/TRBV6-3|-|-
TGTGCCAGCAGCCCTCGGGGGACCCCTGGGGAGCAGTTCTTC
CASSPRGTPGEQFF
>TRBJ2-1|TRBV7-3|many|-
TGTGCCAGCAGTTTGGGACCGGCTGTGTCGTACAATGAGCAGTTCTTC
CASSLGPAVSYNEQFF
>TRBJ2-3|TRBV5-1|-|-
TGCGCTAGCAGCACTGGAGGGGGCCACACATATACGCAGTATTTT
CASSTGGGHTYTQYF
>TRBJ2-1|TRBV5-1|-|-
TGCGACAGCAGCCAAGGAGGCCGCTCCTACAATGAGCAGTTCTTC
CDSSQGGRSYNEQFF
>TRBJ2-1|TRBV10-3|many|TRBD2
TGTGCCATCGGGGGAGGGAGTTCACCCTACAATGAGCAGTTCTTC
CAIGGGSSPYNEQFF
>TRBJ1-5|TRBV5-5|-|TRBD1
TGTGCCAGCAGCTTTTCGTTGGCCGGGACAGGGGTTCAGCCCCAGCATTTT
CASSFSLAGTGVQPQHF
>TRBJ2-1|TRBV6-2/TRBV6-3|many|TRBD1
TGTGCCAGCAGAACCGGGACAGGGGGAAGTGAGCAGTTCTTC
CASRTGTGGSEQFF
>TRBJ2-7|TRBV5-1|many|-
TGCGCCAGCAGCCTCGTTCTAGCGAGCGAGCAGTACTTC
CASSLVLASEQYF
>TRBJ2-3|TRBV28|many|-
TGTGCCAGCAGTGGCGAAGTTTTAGGGTCCTTTACAGATACGCAGTATTTT
CASSGEVLGSFTDTQYF
>TRBJ2-2|TRBV28|many|TRBD1
TGTGCCACCCCGGGACAGCCGAACACCGGGGAGCTGTTTTTT
CATPGQPNTGELFF
>TRBJ2-7|TRBV5-1|many|-
TGCGCCAGCAGCTTGGCCGGGTTTAGCGGCTACGAGCAGTACTTC
CASSLAGFSGYEQYF
>TRBJ2-1|TRBV16|many|-
TGTGCCAGCAGCCAATCGATAGGTAATGAGCAGTTCTTC
CASSQSIGNEQFF
>TRBJ1-5|TRBV12-3/TRBV12-4|many|-
TGTGCCAGCAGTTTCATGGAAAATCAGCCCCAGCATTTT
CASSFMENQPQHF
>TRBJ1-2|TRBV9|few|TRBD1
TGTGCCAGCAGCGTAACAGGGGACTATGGCTACACCTTC
CASSVTGDYGYTF
>TRBJ2-2|TRBV5-1|many|TRBD2
TGCGCCAGCAGCAGGACTAGCCGCGCCACCGGGGAGCTGTTTTTT
CASSRTSRATGELFF
>TRBJ2-7|TRBV6-5|-|-
TGTGCCAGCAGTTCCCCGAGGGGAGGCAGCTACGAGCAGTACTTC
CASSSPRGGSYEQYF
>TRBJ1-2|TRBV29-1|many|TRBD1
TGCAGCGCGACAGGGTGGGATGGCTACACCTTC
CSATGWDGYTF
>TRBJ2-7|TRBV7-2|many|-
TGTGCCAGCAGCTTTGGCAGCTCCTACGAGCAGTACTTC
CASSFGSSYEQYF
>TRBJ2-2|TRBV29-1|many|-
TGCAGCGTATCTGGCGGATCGAACACCGGGGAGCTGTTTTTT
CSVSGGSNTGELFF
>TRBJ1-5|TRBV6-6|few|-
TGTGCCAGCAGTTACGGGCAGGGCCAGCCCCAGCATTTT
CASSYGQGQPQHF
>TRBJ2-3|TRBV20-1|many|TRBD2
TGCAGTGCTAGAGATCCGCCTAGCGGAGTCGCAGATACGCAGTATTTT
CSARDPPSGVADTQYF
>TRBJ2-7|TRBV7-8|many|-
TGTGCCAGCAGCTTAGGCCGAAGCTACGAGCAGTACTTC
CASSLGRSYEQYF
>TRBJ1-2|TRBV5-1|-|-
TGCGCCAGCAGCTTGGATGTGGGAGCTGGGTATTGCTACACCTTC
CASSLDVGAGYCYTF
>TRBJ2-1|TRBV11-1|few|-
TGTGCCAGCAGCTTAGGGACTGAGCAGTTCTTC
CASSLGTEQFF
>TRBJ2-2|TRBV10-2|-|TRBD2
TGCGCCAGCAGTGGACTAGCCCAATACACCGGGGAGCTGTTTTTT
CASSGLAQYTGELFF
>TRBJ1-2|TRBV29-1|many|-
TGCAGCGTTGTTTCCGTCGAGTCCGTTTATGGCTACACCTTC
CSVVSVESVYGYTF
>TRBJ2-1|TRBV7-2|many|TRBD2
TGTGCCAGCAGTTATACGGGACTAGCGGGTAAGAATGAGCAGTTCTTC
CASSYTGLAGKNEQFF
>TRBJ1-2|TRBV5-1|many|-
TGCGCCAGCAGCTTGGACCAGGAATTCTATGGCTACACCTTC
CASSLDQEFYGYTF
>TRBJ1-5|TRBV6-5|-|-
TGTGCCAGCAGTTACTCGACCAATCAGCCCCAGCATTTT
CASSYSTNQPQHF
>TRBJ2-5|TRBV7-2|many|-
TGTGCCAGCAGCCACGGGGAGGGGGCTCGAGAGACCCAGTACTTC
CASSHGEGARETQYF
>TRBJ2-1|TRBV5-8|many|TRBD2
TGTGCCAGCAGCTTTGGGACTAGCGGGAACTACAATGAGCAGTTCTTC
CASSFGTSGNYNEQFF
>TRBJ2-7|TRBV12-3/TRBV12-4|-|TRBD2
TGTGCCAGCAGACCGAGCGGGAGGGGAAACGAGCAGTACTTC
CASRPSGRGNEQYF
>TRBJ1-6|TRBV5-1|many|-
TGCGCCAGCAGCTTGGAGGGTGGAAATTCACCCCTCCACTTT
CASSLEGGNSPLHF
>TRBJ1-1|TRBV7-8|many|-
TGTGCCAGCACGACAGGTGCTGGTTACACTGAAGCTTTCTTT
CASTTGAGYTEAFF